Many counts were recorded for the clone carrying this TCR beta chain. Its antigen is not identified. These data belong to a study of CD8 T cells in ankylosing spondylitis. Study-level findings and limits: Seemingly distinctive of ankylosing spondylitis blood was a TCR beta motif formed by eight highly homologous variants. Clones tied to disease were said to be significantly enriched in matched ankylosing spondylitis synovial fluid.

5'-RACE, quantitative and with molecular barcodes, yielded the TCR beta libraries. MiXCR, run by TCRdb on the 5' RACE reads, gives a single entry per CDR3 protein. In the table there are some 17,000 distinct CDR3 sequences, around 8% of which are singletons. Germline V gene sequence: CDR1 MNHEY, CDR2 SVGAGI. The CDR3 sequence is 15 residues long. V was clipped by 7 bases and J by 3 bases, with 15 bases between them. Source material: blood. The chain has TRBV6-5 and TRBJ1-4; possible D gene TRBD1, 5 bases. The source is a male donor with ankylosing spondylitis or in good health (not recorded which). CDR3 in amino acids: CASKPPGRANEKLFF. The CDR3 DNA reads TGTGCCAGCAAGCCACCGGGACGAGCTAATGAAAAACTGTTTTTT.